These T cell receptor beta chains were read from a single sample in a study of sequential checkpoint blockade in melanoma. Measured with immunoSEQ multiplex PCR; TCRdb has only the in-frame clones, and not every one. Of over 8,000 clones listed, roughly 90% are singletons. The material sequenced was CD8+ T cells sorted from blood (inferred from file names), taken from a patient given nivolumab and ipilimumab in sequence. These receptors were taken from a human donor with melanoma. Both conserved end residues are trimmed from each CDR3. Rows may omit the clone size; those that give it use once, few, many or a size class.

abundance: once
v_gene: TRBV7-6
j_gene: TRBJ1-5
CDR3aa: ASSLGGGQPQH

abundance: -
v_gene: TRBV9
j_gene: TRBJ1-3
CDR3aa: ASSVGANGGGNTIY

abundance: -
v_gene: TRBV19
j_gene: TRBJ2-2
CDR3aa: ASSMGRVGTGELF

abundance: -
v_gene: TRBV21-1
j_gene: TRBJ1-1
CDR3aa: ASIPGTGRKTEAF

abundance: -
v_gene: TRBV27
j_gene: TRBJ1-2
CDR3aa: ASSFRVANYGYT

abundance: once
v_gene: TRBV19
j_gene: TRBJ1-1
CDR3aa: ASSLGEGLEAF

abundance: -
v_gene: TRBV11-2
j_gene: TRBJ1-2
CDR3aa: ASSLVGGVYGYT

abundance: -
v_gene: TRBV6-6
j_gene: TRBJ1-1
CDR3aa: ASSYGIGRAAEAF

abundance: -
v_gene: TRBV27
j_gene: TRBJ1-2
CDR3aa: ASRLGTGPTNYGYT

abundance: -
v_gene: TRBV5-4
j_gene: TRBJ1-1
CDR3aa: ASSPSRGPATEAF

abundance: -
v_gene: TRBV6-4
j_gene: TRBJ1-2
CDR3aa: ASSLGQGNNGYT

abundance: -
v_gene: TRBV28
j_gene: TRBJ1-3
CDR3aa: ASSLQRAGNTIY

abundance: once
v_gene: TRBV29-1
j_gene: TRBJ1-5
CDR3aa: SVESGDNQPQH

abundance: once
v_gene: TRBV10-3
j_gene: TRBJ2-7
CDR3aa: AISVGSGNEQY

abundance: -
v_gene: TRBV11-2
j_gene: TRBJ1-1
CDR3aa: ASSHSGSNTEAF

abundance: -
v_gene: TRBV9
j_gene: TRBJ1-1
CDR3aa: ASSVGGAPEAF

abundance: -
v_gene: TRBV14
j_gene: TRBJ2-7
CDR3aa: ASRRQDRAEQY

abundance: -
v_gene: TRBV7-2
j_gene: TRBJ2-3
CDR3aa: ASSLVAGVSSDTQY

abundance: once
v_gene: TRBV7-7
j_gene: TRBJ1-1
CDR3aa: ASSLEKNTEAF

abundance: -
v_gene: TRBV9
j_gene: TRBJ2-1
CDR3aa: ASSPFASGKTFYNEQF

abundance: -
v_gene: TRBV2
j_gene: TRBJ2-7
CDR3aa: AVTGIYEQY

abundance: -
v_gene: TRBV7-6
j_gene: TRBJ1-1
CDR3aa: ASSFSLNTEAF

abundance: -
v_gene: TRBV27
j_gene: -
CDR3aa: ASSLGQGDEQY

abundance: -
v_gene: TRBV15
j_gene: TRBJ1-1
CDR3aa: ATSRGVNTEAF

abundance: -
v_gene: TRBV11-1
j_gene: TRBJ1-5
CDR3aa: ASSLAGGGNQPQH

abundance: -
v_gene: TRBV5-4
j_gene: TRBJ2-7
CDR3aa: ASSLGTASYEQY

abundance: -
v_gene: TRBV27
j_gene: TRBJ1-2
CDR3aa: ASSLLGGADGYT

abundance: -
v_gene: TRBV4-3
j_gene: TRBJ1-2
CDR3aa: ASSQDLESTAAYGYT

abundance: -
v_gene: TRBV11-2
j_gene: TRBJ2-7
CDR3aa: ASSPFDRYFYEQY

abundance: -
v_gene: TRBV27
j_gene: TRBJ1-2
CDR3aa: ASSLGQGAKGYT

abundance: -
v_gene: TRBV7-3
j_gene: TRBJ2-7
CDR3aa: ASSFSGRVSTYEQY